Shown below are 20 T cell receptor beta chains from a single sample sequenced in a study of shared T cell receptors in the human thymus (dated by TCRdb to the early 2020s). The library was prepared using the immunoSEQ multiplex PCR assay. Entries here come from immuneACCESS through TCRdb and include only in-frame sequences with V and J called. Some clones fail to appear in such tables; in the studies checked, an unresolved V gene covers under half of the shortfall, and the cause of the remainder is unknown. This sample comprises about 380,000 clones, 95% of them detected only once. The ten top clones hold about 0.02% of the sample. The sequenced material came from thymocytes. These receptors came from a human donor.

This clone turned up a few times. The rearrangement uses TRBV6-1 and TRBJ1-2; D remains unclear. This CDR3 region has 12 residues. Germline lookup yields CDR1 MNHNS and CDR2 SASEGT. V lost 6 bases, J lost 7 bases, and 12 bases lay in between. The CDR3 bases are TGTGCCAGCAGGGATTACCACCGTGGCTACACCTTC. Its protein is CASRDYHRGYTF.

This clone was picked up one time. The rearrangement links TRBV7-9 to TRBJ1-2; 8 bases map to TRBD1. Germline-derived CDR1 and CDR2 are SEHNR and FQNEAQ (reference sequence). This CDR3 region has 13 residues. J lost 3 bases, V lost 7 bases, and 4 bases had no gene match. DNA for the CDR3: TGTGCCAGCACCAGACAGGGGTACTATGGCTACACCTTC. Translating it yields CASTRQGYYGYTF.

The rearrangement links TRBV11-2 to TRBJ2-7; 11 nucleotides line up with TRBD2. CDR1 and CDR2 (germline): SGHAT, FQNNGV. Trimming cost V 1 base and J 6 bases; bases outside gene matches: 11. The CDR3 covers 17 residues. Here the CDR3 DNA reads TGTGCCAGCAGCTTAGTAAAACGGGTAGCGGGAGGGTCCGAGCAGTACTTC. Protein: CASSLVKRVAGGSEQYF.

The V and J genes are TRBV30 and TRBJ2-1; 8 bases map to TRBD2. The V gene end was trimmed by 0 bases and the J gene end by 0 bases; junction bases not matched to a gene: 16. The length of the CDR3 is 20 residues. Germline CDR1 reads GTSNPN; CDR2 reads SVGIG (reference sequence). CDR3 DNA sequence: TGTGCCTGGAGTGTCCGCCCGGTGGGGACTAGTCGGAGCTCCTACAATGAGCAGTTCTTC. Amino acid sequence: CAWSVRPVGTSRSSYNEQFF.

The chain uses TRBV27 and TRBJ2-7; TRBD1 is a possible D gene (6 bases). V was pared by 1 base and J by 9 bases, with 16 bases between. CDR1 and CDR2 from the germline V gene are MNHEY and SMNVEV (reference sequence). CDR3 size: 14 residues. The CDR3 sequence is CASSLYAPSRGQYF. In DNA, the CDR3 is TGTGCCAGCAGTTTATACGCGCCTAGCAGGGGGCAGTACTTC.

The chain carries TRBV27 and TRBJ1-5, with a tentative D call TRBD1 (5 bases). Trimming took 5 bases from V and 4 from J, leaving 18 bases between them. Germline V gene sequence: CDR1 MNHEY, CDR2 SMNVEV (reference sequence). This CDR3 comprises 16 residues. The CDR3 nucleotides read TGTGCCAGCAGTCCCGGTGGGGCAGCCAAAAATCAGCCCCAGCATTTT. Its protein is CASSPGGAAKNQPQHF.

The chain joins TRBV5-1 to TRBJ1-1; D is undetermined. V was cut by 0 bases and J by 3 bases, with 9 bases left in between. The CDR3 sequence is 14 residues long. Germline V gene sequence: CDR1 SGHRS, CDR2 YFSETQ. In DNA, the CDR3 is TGCGCCAGCAGCTTGGTGAGGGTCGACACTGAAGCTTTCTTT. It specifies CASSLVRVDTEAFF. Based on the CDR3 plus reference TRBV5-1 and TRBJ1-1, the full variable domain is KAGVTQTPRYLIKTRGQQVTLSCSPISGHRSVSWYQQTPGQGLQFLFEYFSETQRNKGNFPGRFSGRQFSNSRSEMNVSTLELGDSALYLCASSLVRVDTEAFFGQGTRLTVV.

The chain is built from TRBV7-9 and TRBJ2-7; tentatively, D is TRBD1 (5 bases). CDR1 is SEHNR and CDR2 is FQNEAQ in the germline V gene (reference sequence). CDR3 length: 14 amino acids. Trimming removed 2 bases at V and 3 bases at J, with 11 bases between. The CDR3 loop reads CASSLKGKVYEQYF. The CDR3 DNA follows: TGTGCCAGCAGCTTAAAGGGGAAAGTCTACGAGCAGTACTTC.

The DNA for the CDR3 is TGTGCCAGCAGCTCGCAGCCGGACAGGGCCAACGTCCTGACTTTC. Residues: CASSSQPDRANVLTF. J is TRBJ2-6 and V is TRBV11-2, with a weak D call TRBD1 (5 bases). From germline, CDR1 is SGHAT and CDR2 FQNNGV. The V and J ends lost 4 bases and 5 bases respectively, with 12 bases between them. The CDR3 has 15 residues.

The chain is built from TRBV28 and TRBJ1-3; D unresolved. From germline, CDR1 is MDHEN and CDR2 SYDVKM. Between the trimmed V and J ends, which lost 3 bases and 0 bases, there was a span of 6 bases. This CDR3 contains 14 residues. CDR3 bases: TGTGCCAGCAGTTTCATCGTCTCTGGAAACACCATATATTTT. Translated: CASSFIVSGNTIYF.

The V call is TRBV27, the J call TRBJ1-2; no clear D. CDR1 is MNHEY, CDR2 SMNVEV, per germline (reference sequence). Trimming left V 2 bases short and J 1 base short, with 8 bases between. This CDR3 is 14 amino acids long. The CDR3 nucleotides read TGTGCCAGCAGTTTAAGACACCTTAACTATGGCTACACCTTC. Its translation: CASSLRHLNYGYTF.

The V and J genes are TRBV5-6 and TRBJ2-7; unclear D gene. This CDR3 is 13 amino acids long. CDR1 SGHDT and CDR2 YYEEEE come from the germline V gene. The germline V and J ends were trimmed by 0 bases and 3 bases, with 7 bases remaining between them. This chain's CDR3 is CASSLDAFYEQYF. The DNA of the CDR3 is TGTGCCAGCAGCTTGGACGCTTTCTACGAGCAGTACTTC.

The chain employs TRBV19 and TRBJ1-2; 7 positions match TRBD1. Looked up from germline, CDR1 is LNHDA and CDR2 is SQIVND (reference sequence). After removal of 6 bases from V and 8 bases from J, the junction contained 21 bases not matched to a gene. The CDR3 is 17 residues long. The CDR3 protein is CASSQYPGQYIRYGYTF. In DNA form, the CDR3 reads TGTGCCAGTAGCCAGTACCCGGGACAGTACATAAGGTACGGCTACACCTTC.

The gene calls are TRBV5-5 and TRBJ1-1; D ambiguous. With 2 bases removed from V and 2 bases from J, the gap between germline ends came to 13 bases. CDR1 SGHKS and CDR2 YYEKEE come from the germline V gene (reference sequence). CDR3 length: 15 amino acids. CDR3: CASSFWGGVNTEAFF. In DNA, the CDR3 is TGTGCCAGCAGCTTTTGGGGAGGCGTTAACACTGAAGCTTTCTTT.

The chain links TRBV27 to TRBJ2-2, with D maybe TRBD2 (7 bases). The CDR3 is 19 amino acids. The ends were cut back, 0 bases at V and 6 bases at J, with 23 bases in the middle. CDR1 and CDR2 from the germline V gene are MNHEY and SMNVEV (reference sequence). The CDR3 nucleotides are TGTGCCAGCAGTTTATCCCCGGGGGGCCCGGGGGGCGCGTCCGGGGAGCTGTTTTTT. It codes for CASSLSPGGPGGASGELFF.

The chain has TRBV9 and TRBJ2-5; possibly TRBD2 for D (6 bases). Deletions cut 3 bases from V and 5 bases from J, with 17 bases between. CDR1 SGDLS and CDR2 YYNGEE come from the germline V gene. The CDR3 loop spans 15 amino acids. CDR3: CASSAARGGRETQYF. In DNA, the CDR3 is TGTGCCAGCAGCGCCGCCCGGGGAGGACGGGAGACCCAGTACTTC. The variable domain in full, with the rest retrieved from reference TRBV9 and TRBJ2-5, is DSGVTQTPKHLITATGQRVTLRCSPRSGDLSVYWYQQSLDQGLQFLIQYYNGEERAKGNILERFSAQQFPDLHSELNLSSLELGDSALYFCASSAARGGRETQYFGPGTRLLVL.

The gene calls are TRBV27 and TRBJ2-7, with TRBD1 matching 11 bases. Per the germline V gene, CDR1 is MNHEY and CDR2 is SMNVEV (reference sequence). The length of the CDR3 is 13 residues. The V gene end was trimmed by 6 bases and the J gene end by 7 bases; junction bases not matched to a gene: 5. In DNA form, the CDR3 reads TGTGCCAGCAGGGACAGGGGGCGTAGGGAGCAGTACTTC. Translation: CASRDRGRREQYF.

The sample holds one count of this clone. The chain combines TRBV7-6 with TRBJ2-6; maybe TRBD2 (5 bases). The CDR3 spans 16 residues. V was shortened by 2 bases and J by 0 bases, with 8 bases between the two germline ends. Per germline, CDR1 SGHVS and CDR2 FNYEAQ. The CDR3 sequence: CASSLRGPSGANVLTF. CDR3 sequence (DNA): TGTGCCAGCAGCTTAAGAGGGCCCTCTGGGGCCAACGTCCTGACTTTC.

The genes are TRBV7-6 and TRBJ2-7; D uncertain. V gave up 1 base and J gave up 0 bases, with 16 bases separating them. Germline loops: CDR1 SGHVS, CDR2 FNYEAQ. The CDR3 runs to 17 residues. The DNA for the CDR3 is TGTGCCAGCAGCTTAGTAGGACGGTTCGGACCCTCCTACGAGCAGTACTTC. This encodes CASSLVGRFGPSYEQYF.

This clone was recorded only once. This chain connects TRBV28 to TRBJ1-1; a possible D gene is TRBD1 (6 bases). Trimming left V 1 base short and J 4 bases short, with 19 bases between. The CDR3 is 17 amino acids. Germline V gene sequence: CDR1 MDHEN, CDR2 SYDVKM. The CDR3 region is CASSLSLQGYSGTEAFF. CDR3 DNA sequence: TGTGCCAGCAGTTTATCCTTACAGGGCTATTCGGGCACTGAAGCTTTCTTT.